This entry lists 18 T cell receptor beta chains sequenced from one sample in a study of regulatory T cells in long-lasting Graves disease. The time point denotes: newly diagnosed GD, antithyroid drugs for less than 3 months. Extracted RNA from PBMCs served as the source of the TCR library. Arm-PCR of CDR3 regions with iRepertoire HTBI primers generated TCR beta libraries. From the multiplex PCR reads, TCRdb called clonotypes with MiXCR, one entry per CDR3 protein. Of about 540,000 distinct CDR3 sequences in the sample, approximately 13% were seen once. The sample was also reused in another study, on T cells in Graves' hyperthyroidism and ophthalmopathy.

The source material was peripheral blood mononuclear cells (PBMCs), sampled at new diagnosis, from a patient treated with antithyroid drugs. The receptors here all came from a man aged 25-45 years with Graves disease.

This clonotype was counted many times. V and J are TRBV12-3 or TRBV12-4 and TRBJ2-2; D remains unclear. V gave up 5 bases and J gave up 9 bases, with 7 bases separating them. The CDR3 contains 11 residues. The CDR3 DNA sequence: TGTGCCAGCAGTGCAATTCGGGAGCTGTTTTTT. Protein product: CASSAIRELFF.

This clonotype was seen repeatedly, ten times or more. The chain is built from TRBV30 and TRBJ2-7; the match to TRBD1 covers 7 bases. Germline V gene lookup returns CDR1 GTSNPN and CDR2 SVGIG (reference sequence). J lost 0 bases, V lost 4 bases, and 3 bases had no gene match. This CDR3 comprises 13 residues. CDR3 nucleotide sequence: TGTGCCTGGAACAGGGGAAGCTCCTACGAGCAGTACTTC. It specifies CAWNRGSSYEQYF. Variable domain in full (rest from reference TRBV30 and TRBJ2-7): SQTIHQWPATLVQPVGSPLSLECTVEGTSNPNLYWYRQAAGRGLQLLFYSVGIGQISSEVPQNLSASRPQDRQFILSSKKLLLSDSGFYLCAWNRGSSYEQYFGPGTRLTVT.

This clonotype was seen a few times. V and J are TRBV6-1 and TRBJ1-5; 10 nucleotides agree with TRBD1. CDR1 MNHNS and CDR2 SASEGT come from the germline V gene. The trim removed 2 bases at V and 5 bases at J, leaving 3 bases unmatched. The CDR3 covers 15 residues. In DNA, the CDR3 is TGTGCCAGCAGTGAATGGGGACAGGGGCATCAGCCCCAGCATTTT. The encoded protein is CASSEWGQGHQPQHF.

This clonotype was counted a single time. CDR3 in amino acids: CASSPPGQEAFF. The CDR3 region has the DNA TGTGCCAGCTCACCACCGGGGCAGGAAGCTTTCTTT. The rearrangement uses TRBV18 and TRBJ1-1; TRBD1 might be the D (5 bases). The CDR3 is made up of 12 amino acids. The germline V gene encodes CDR1 KGHSH and CDR2 LQKENI. The V and J ends lost 0 bases and 8 bases respectively, with 7 bases between them.

The sample holds many counts of this clonotype. The rearrangement links TRBV28 to TRBJ2-7; D might be TRBD2 (6 bases). The germline V gene has CDR1 MDHEN and CDR2 SYDVKM. The V end was cut by 6 bases, the J end by 2 bases, with 11 bases between. There are 13 residues in the CDR3. CDR3 bases: TGTGCCAGCAGGCGGGGAGGCCCCTACGAGCAGTACTTC. This translates into CASRRGGPYEQYF. Looking up the rest from reference TRBV28 and TRBJ2-7 gives the full variable domain: DVKVTQSSRYLVKRTGEKVFLECVQDMDHENMFWYRQDPGLGLRLIYFSYDVKMKEKGDIPEGYSVSREKKERFSLILESASTNQTSMYLCASRRGGPYEQYFGPGTRLTVT.

The V gene is TRBV12-3 or TRBV12-4, the J gene TRBJ2-3, with 16 bases matching TRBD2. This CDR3 spans 19 amino acids. V lost 6 bases and J lost 6; bases outside the gene matches: 15. CDR3 sequence (DNA): TGTGCCAGCAGCCGAGGGACTAGCGGGAGGGCCGATTCGATCGATACGCAGTATTTT. Translated: CASSRGTSGRADSIDTQYF.

On this clonotype: Given a much more abundant clone one base away, this may be a read error. The chain links TRBV7-9 to TRBJ2-1; D gene uncertain. The germline V gene encodes CDR1 SEHNR and CDR2 FQNEAQ (reference sequence). The CDR3 has 17 residues. Written as DNA, the CDR3 is TGTGCCAGCAGCTTAGCGCCGGCCTGGTTCTCCTACAAGGAGCAGTTCTTC. Encoded protein: CASSLAPAWFSYKEQFF. Variable domain in full (rest from reference TRBV7-9 and TRBJ2-1): DTGVSQNPRHKITKRGQNVTFRCDPISEHNRLYWYRQTLGQGPEFLTYFQNEAQLEKSRLLSDRFSAERPKGSFSTLEIQRTEQGDSAMYLCASSLAPAWFSYKEQFFGPGTRLTVL.

This clonotype was recorded at least ten times. V and J are TRBV27 and TRBJ1-5; weak D call: TRBD1 (5 bases). The CDR3 consists of 15 residues. Trimming removed 0 bases from V and 5 bases from J, with 11 bases in between. CDR1 MNHEY and CDR2 SMNVEV come from the germline V gene (reference sequence). The CDR3 loop reads CASSLSSGPYQPQHF. CDR3 sequence (DNA): TGTGCCAGCAGTTTATCATCAGGGCCTTATCAGCCCCAGCATTTT.

The genes are TRBV19 and TRBJ1-1, with 8 nucleotides matching TRBD1. After removal of 7 bases from V and 1 base from J, the junction contained 8 bases not matched to a gene. CDR1 and CDR2 (germline): LNHDA, SQIVND (reference sequence). The CDR3 is 15 amino acids. The chain's CDR3 is CASKQGAMGNTEAFF. CDR3 sequence (DNA): TGTGCCAGTAAGCAGGGGGCCATGGGGAACACTGAAGCTTTCTTT.

The chain couples TRBV4-2 to TRBJ2-1; TRBD2 is a possible D gene (6 bases). The V gene lost 4 bases and the J gene lost 3 bases, with 16 bases spanning the gap. The length of the CDR3 is 16 residues. The germline CDR1 and CDR2 sequences are LGHNA and YNFKEQ. CDR3 region: CASSPEERALYNEQFF. Here the CDR3 DNA reads TGTGCCAGCAGCCCCGAGGAGCGGGCCCTCTACAATGAGCAGTTCTTC.

This clonotype showed up many times. The gene calls are TRBV3-1 and TRBJ2-1; unclear D gene. V was clipped by 1 base and J by 9 bases, with 10 bases between them. Germline V lookup: CDR1 LGHDT, CDR2 YNNKEL (reference sequence). CDR3 size: 13 residues. Here the CDR3 reads CASSQGVEVEQFF. The CDR3 region has the DNA TGTGCCAGCAGCCAAGGGGTAGAGGTTGAGCAGTTCTTC.

The chain has TRBV12-3 or TRBV12-4 and TRBJ2-5; TRBD1 or TRBD2 may be the D gene (5 bases each). Trimming shortened V by 1 base and J by 0 bases, and 9 bases separated the two germline ends. CDR3 length: 15 residues. The DNA of the CDR3 is TGTGCCAGCAGTTTAGGGTGGGGGAACCAAGAGACCCAGTACTTC. Amino acids: CASSLGWGNQETQYF.

Ten or more counts support this clonotype. V usage is TRBV28 and J usage is TRBJ1-1; D unresolved. The V gene's germline CDR1 is MDHEN and CDR2 SYDVKM. The CDR3 has 14 amino acids. V lost 3 bases and J 5 bases, leaving 13 bases between the germline ends. The CDR3 DNA reads TGTGCCAGCAGTTTTCCGGGAGGGAGGACTGAAGCTTTCTTT. It encodes CASSFPGGRTEAFF.

This chain joins TRBV30 and TRBJ2-2, with a tentative D call TRBD2 (6 bases). Germline V lookup: CDR1 GTSNPN, CDR2 SVGIG (reference sequence). This CDR3 has 16 residues. V was clipped by 1 base and J by 2 bases, with 14 bases between them. The CDR3: CAWSALTSYNTGELFF. CDR3 in DNA: TGTGCCTGGAGTGCTCTTACTAGCTACAACACCGGGGAGCTGTTTTTT.

This clonotype has a count of ten or more. V and J are TRBV12-3 or TRBV12-4 and TRBJ2-7, with D perhaps matching TRBD1 (6 bases). The CDR3 covers 14 residues. With 5 bases removed from V and 4 bases from J, the gap between germline ends came to 15 bases. CDR3 bases: TGTGCCAGCAGTCCCTCGGGACACCCTTACGAGCAGTACTTC. It specifies CASSPSGHPYEQYF.

Only one count was recorded for this clonotype. The chain recombines TRBV12-3 or TRBV12-4 with TRBJ1-5; D is unclear. V lost 10 bases and J 0 bases, leaving 10 bases between the germline ends. The length of the CDR3 is 13 residues. The chain's CDR3 is CAIQRYSNQPQHF. As DNA, the CDR3 is TGTGCCATCCAGAGATATAGCAATCAGCCCCAGCATTTT.

Comments on this clonotype: A single base separates this from a much larger clone, so it may be a read error. V is TRBV9 and J is TRBJ1-6; TRBD1 matches at 12 bases. The CDR3 is 15 amino acids. V lost 2 bases, J lost 12 bases, and 6 bases stayed unmatched. The germline V gene has CDR1 SGDLS and CDR2 YYNGEE. In DNA, the CDR3 is TGTGCCAGCAGCGTGGGAGGGACAGGGGGCTTACCCCTCCACTTT. Protein product: CASSVGGTGGLPLHF. The full variable domain, rest sourced from reference TRBV9 and TRBJ1-6, is DSGVTQTPKHLITATGQRVTLRCSPRSGDLSVYWYQQSLDQGLQFLIQYYNGEERAKGNILERFSAQQFPDLHSELNLSSLELGDSALYFCASSVGGTGGLPLHFGNGTRLTVT.

This clonotype was seen repeatedly, ten times or more. The gene calls are TRBV29-1 and TRBJ2-1, with 8 bases matching TRBD1. J lost 3 bases, V lost 1 base, and 17 bases had no gene match. This CDR3 has 19 residues. From germline, CDR1 is SQVTM and CDR2 ANQGSEA. The CDR3 reads CSVEAPRRTGPYNYNEQFF. In DNA form, the CDR3 reads TGCAGCGTTGAAGCCCCCCGACGGACAGGGCCCTACAACTACAATGAGCAGTTCTTC.